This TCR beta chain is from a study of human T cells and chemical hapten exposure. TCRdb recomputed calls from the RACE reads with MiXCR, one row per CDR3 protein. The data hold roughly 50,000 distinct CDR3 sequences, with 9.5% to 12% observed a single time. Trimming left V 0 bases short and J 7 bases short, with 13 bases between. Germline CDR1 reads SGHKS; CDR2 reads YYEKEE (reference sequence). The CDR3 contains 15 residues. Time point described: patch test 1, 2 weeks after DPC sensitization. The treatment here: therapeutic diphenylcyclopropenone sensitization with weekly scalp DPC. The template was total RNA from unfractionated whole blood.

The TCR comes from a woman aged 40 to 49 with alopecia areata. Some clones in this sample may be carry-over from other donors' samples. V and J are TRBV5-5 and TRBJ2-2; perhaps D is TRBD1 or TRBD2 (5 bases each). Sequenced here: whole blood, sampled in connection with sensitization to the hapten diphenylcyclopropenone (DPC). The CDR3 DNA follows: TGTGCCAGCAGCTTGGGATGGGGGACCGGCGGGGAGCTGTTTTTT. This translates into CASSLGWGTGGELFF.